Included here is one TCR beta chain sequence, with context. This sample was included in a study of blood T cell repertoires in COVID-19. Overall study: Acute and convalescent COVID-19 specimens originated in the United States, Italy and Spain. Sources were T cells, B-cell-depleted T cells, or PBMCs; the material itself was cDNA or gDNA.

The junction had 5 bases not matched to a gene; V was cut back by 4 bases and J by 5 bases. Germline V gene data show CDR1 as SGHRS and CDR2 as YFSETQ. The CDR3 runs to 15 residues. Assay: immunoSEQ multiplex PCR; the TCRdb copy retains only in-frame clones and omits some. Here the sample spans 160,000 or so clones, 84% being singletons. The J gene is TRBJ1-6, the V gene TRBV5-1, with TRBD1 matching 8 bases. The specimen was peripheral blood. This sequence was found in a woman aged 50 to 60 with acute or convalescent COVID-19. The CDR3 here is CASSRTGRDNSPLHF. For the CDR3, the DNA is TGCGCCAGCAGCAGGACAGGGAGAGATAATTCACCCCTCCACTTT.